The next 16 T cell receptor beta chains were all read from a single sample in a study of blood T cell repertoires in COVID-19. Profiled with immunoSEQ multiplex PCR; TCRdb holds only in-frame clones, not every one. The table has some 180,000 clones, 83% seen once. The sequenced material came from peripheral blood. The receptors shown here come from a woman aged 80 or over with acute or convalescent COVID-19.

In nucleotides, the CDR3 is TGCGCCAGCAGCCAATTTGCAGGGGACTATGGCTACACCTTC. It is translated as CASSQFAGDYGYTF. The gene calls are TRBV4-1 and TRBJ1-2; D is perhaps TRBD1 (6 bases). In germline, CDR1 is MGHRA, CDR2 YSYEKL. The germline V and J ends were trimmed by 2 bases and 3 bases, with 10 bases remaining between them. The CDR3 consists of 14 residues.

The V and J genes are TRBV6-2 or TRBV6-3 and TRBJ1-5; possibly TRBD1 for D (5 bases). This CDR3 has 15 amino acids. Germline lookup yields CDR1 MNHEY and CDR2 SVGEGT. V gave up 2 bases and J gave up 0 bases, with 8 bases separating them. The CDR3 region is CASSYGGISNQPQHF. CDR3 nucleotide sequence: TGTGCCAGCAGTTACGGGGGGATTAGCAATCAGCCCCAGCATTTT.

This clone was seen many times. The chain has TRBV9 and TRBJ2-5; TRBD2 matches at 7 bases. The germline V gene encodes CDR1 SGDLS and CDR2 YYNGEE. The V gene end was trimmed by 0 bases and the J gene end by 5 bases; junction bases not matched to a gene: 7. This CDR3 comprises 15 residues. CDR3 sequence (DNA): TGTGCCAGCAGCGTAGTTTCATCCGGGAGGGAGACCCAGTACTTC. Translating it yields CASSVVSSGRETQYF. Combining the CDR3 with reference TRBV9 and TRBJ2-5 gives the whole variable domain DSGVTQTPKHLITATGQRVTLRCSPRSGDLSVYWYQQSLDQGLQFLIQYYNGEERAKGNILERFSAQQFPDLHSELNLSSLELGDSALYFCASSVVSSGRETQYFGPGTRLLVL.

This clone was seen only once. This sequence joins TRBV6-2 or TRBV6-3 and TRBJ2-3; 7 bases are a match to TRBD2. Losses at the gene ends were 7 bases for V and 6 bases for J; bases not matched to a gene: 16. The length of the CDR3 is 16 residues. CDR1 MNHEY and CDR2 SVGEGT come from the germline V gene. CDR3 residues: CASTPIAGPPRDTQYF. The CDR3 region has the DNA TGTGCCAGCACCCCAATAGCGGGCCCCCCGCGGGATACGCAGTATTTT.

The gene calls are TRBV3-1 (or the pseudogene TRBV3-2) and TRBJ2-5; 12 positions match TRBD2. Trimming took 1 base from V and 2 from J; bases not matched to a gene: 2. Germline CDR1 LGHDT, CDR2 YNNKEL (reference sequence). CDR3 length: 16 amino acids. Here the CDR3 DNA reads TGTGCCAGCAGCCAAGCGGGACTAGCGGGTCAAGAGACCCAGTACTTC. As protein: CASSQAGLAGQETQYF.

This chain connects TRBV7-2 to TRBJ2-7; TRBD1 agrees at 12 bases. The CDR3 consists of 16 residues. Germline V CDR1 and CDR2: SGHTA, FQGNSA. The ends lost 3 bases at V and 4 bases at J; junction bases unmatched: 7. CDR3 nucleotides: TGTGCCAGCAGCTTCCCCGGGACAGGGGGCGCGTACGAGCAGTACTTC. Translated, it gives CASSFPGTGGAYEQYF.

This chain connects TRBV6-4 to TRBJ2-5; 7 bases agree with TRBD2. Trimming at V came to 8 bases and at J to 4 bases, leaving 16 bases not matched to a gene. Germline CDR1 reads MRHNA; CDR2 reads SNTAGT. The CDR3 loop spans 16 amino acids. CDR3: CASPRKGRAPPETQYF. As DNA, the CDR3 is TGTGCCAGCCCTCGGAAAGGGAGGGCACCCCCAGAGACCCAGTACTTC.

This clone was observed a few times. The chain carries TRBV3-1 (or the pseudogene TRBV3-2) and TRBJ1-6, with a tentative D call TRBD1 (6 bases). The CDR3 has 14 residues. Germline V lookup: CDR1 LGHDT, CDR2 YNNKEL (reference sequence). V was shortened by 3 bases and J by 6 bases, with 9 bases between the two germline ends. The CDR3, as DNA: TGTGCCAGCAGCCAGGCCAGGGGTAATTCACCCCTCCACTTT. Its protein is CASSQARGNSPLHF.

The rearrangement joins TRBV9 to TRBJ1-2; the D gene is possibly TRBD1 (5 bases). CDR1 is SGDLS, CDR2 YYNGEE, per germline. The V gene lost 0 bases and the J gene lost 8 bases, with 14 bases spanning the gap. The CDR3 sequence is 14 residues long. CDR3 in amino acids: CASSVEGGAGGYTF. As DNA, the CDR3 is TGTGCCAGCAGCGTAGAAGGAGGGGCAGGGGGCTACACCTTC.

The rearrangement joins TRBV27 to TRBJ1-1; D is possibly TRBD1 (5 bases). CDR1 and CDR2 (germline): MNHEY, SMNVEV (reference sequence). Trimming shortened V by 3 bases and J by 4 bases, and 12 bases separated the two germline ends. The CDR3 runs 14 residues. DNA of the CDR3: TGTGCCAGCAGTTTTTCAGGGTTGGCCACTGAAGCTTTCTTT. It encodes CASSFSGLATEAFF.

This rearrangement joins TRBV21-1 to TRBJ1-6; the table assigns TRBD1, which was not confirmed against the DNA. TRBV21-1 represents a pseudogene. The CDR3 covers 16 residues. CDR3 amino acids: CASSKEVEGADSPLHF. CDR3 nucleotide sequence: TGTGCCAGCAGCAAAGAAGTCGAGGGGGCCGATTCACCCCTCCACTTT.

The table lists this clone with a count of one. DNA of the CDR3: TGTGCCAGTAGTCAGCGCTATGGCTACACCTTC. Protein sequence: CASSQRYGYTF. The chain uses TRBV19 and TRBJ1-2, with unresolved D. Deletions cut 5 bases from V and 4 bases from J, with 5 bases between. Germline V gives CDR1 LNHDA, CDR2 SQIVND (reference sequence). The CDR3 is 11 amino acids. The full variable domain, rest sourced from reference TRBV19 and TRBJ1-2, is DGGITQSPKYLFRKEGQNVTLSCEQNLNHDAMYWYRQDPGQGLRLIYYSQIVNDFQKGDIAEGYSVSREKKESFPLTVTSAQKNPTAFYLCASSQRYGYTFGSGTRLTVV.

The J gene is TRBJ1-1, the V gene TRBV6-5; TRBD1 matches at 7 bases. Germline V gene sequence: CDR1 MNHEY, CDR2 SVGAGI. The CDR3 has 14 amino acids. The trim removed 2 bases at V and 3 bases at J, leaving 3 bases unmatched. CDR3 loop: CASSYGTADTEAFF. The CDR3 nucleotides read TGTGCCAGCAGTTACGGGACAGCTGACACTGAAGCTTTCTTT.

Here the CDR3 DNA reads TGTGCCAGTAGTACAACCCGACAGAGTTTCGAGTACACCTTC. It translates to CASSTTRQSFEYTF. The chain employs TRBV19 and TRBJ1-2; D perhaps matches TRBD1 (5 bases). The CDR3 extends over 14 amino acids. CDR1 is LNHDA, CDR2 SQIVND, per germline (reference sequence). V was cut by 4 bases and J by 11 bases, with 20 bases left in between.

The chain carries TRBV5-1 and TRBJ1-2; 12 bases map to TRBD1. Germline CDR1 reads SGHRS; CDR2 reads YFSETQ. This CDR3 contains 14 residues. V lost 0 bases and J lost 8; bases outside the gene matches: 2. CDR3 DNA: TGCGCCAGCAGCTTGGCCGGGACAGGGGGCGGCTACACCTTC. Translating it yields CASSLAGTGGGYTF.

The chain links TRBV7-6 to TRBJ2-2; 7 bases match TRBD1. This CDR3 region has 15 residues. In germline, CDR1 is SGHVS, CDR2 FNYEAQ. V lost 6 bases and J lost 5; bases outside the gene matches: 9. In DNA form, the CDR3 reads TGTGCCAGCAGTGAGACAGGGCTCGTAACCGGGGAGCTGTTTTTT. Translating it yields CASSETGLVTGELFF.